Presented here are 11 T cell receptor beta chains from one specimen sequenced in a study of neurological immune-mediated disorders. TCRdb processed the 5' RACE reads anew with MiXCR; each CDR3 protein has one entry. The sample records 60,000 to 80,000 distinct CDR3 sequences, under 5.5% being singletons. Sequenced input: PBMCs. The source is a woman aged 45-59 years with multiple sclerosis.

This clonotype was counted many times. V is TRBV5-1 and J is TRBJ1-1; D is unresolved. V was cut by 2 bases and J by 0 bases, with 5 bases left in between. Germline CDR1 is SGHRS and CDR2 is YFSETQ. The CDR3 loop spans 13 amino acids. In DNA, the CDR3 is TGCGCCAGCAGCTTAAGGATGAACACTGAAGCTTTCTTT. Residues: CASSLRMNTEAFF.

This clonotype occurred many times. V gene TRBV5-1 combines with J gene TRBJ2-2, with D uncertain. Trimming shortened V by 1 base and J by 6 bases, and 7 bases separated the two germline ends. CDR3 length: 13 amino acids. CDR1 is SGHRS, CDR2 YFSETQ, per germline. The CDR3: CASSLKAAGELFF. The CDR3 DNA sequence: TGCGCCAGCAGCTTGAAGGCAGCCGGGGAGCTGTTTTTT.

At least ten counts were recorded for this clonotype. The chain uses TRBV7-8 and TRBJ1-5; D ambiguous. The CDR3 extends over 16 amino acids. Germline CDR1 SGHVS, CDR2 FQNEAQ. Trimming took 0 bases from V and 4 from J, leaving 13 bases between them. The CDR3 coding sequence is TGTGCCAGCAGCTTAGCGCTTCCAGGATATAATCAGCCCCAGCATTTT. Translated, it gives CASSLALPGYNQPQHF.

This clonotype has a count of ten or more. The J gene is TRBJ1-4, the V gene TRBV7-8, with D hard to call. The germline CDR1 and CDR2 sequences are SGHVS and FQNEAQ. The CDR3 is 17 amino acids. V was clipped by 8 bases and J by 0 bases, with 19 bases between them. The CDR3 nucleotides read TGTGCCAGCGGAGCCACGCGACGGGTTCCAACTAATGAAAAACTGTTTTTT. Translation gives CASGATRRVPTNEKLFF.

This clonotype appeared many times. The V gene is TRBV5-1, the J gene TRBJ2-7, with TRBD1 matching over 8 bases. From germline, CDR1 is SGHRS and CDR2 YFSETQ. Losses at the gene ends were 3 bases for V and 4 bases for J; bases not matched to a gene: 3. The CDR3 length is 13 residues. The DNA of the CDR3 is TGCGCCAGCAGCTGGGGGACAGGATACGAGCAGTACTTC. It yields the protein CASSWGTGYEQYF.

This clonotype was detected many times. The rearrangement joins TRBV6-5 to TRBJ2-1, with TRBD2 identical over 7 bases. Germline V lookup: CDR1 MNHEY, CDR2 SVGAGI. The V gene end was trimmed by 4 bases and the J gene end by 2 bases; junction bases not matched to a gene: 11. The CDR3 has 17 amino acids. CDR3 DNA: TGTGCCAGCAGTTTTTCCTCCCTAGCGGAGACCTACAATGAGCAGTTCTTC. It specifies CASSFSSLAETYNEQFF.

This clonotype occurred many times. The V and J genes are TRBV20-1 and TRBJ2-3, with D unresolved. Germline CDR1 DFQATT, CDR2 SNEGSKA (reference sequence). Trimming shortened V by 6 bases and J by 6 bases, and 16 bases separated the two germline ends. CDR3 length: 13 amino acids. The CDR3 here is CSAPQSVGDTQYF. DNA of the CDR3: TGCAGTGCCCCTCAATCCGTAGGGGATACGCAGTATTTT.

In its sample, this clonotype was seen many times. The genes are TRBV28 and TRBJ1-5; 10 bases are shared with TRBD1. The CDR3 covers 17 residues. After removal of 0 bases from V and 4 bases from J, the junction contained 6 bases not matched to a gene. Germline V gene sequence: CDR1 MDHEN, CDR2 SYDVKM. As DNA, the CDR3 is TGTGCCAGCAGTTTATGGGAGGGACAGGGGCGAAATCAGCCCCAGCATTTT. It translates to CASSLWEGQGRNQPQHF.

The chain links TRBV7-2 to TRBJ1-6, with a weak D call TRBD1 (6 bases). Germline loops: CDR1 SGHTA, CDR2 FQGNSA. The CDR3 runs 13 residues. V was cut by 5 bases and J by 7 bases, with 9 bases left in between. CDR3 in DNA: TGTGCCAGCAGCCTGGACAGCAATTCACCCCTCCACTTT. Its translation is CASSLDSNSPLHF.

This clonotype showed up many times. The CDR3 reads CASSLNSGVTQYF. Written as DNA, the CDR3 is TGTGCCAGCAGTTTGAATAGCGGAGTGACCCAGTACTTC. This rearrangement joins TRBV12-3 or TRBV12-4 to TRBJ2-5, with D tentatively TRBD2 (6 bases). The V end lost 3 bases, the J end lost 7 bases, and 12 bases lay between the germline ends. CDR3 size: 13 residues.

This clonotype was seen repeatedly, ten times or more. This sequence joins TRBV7-3 and TRBJ1-1; tentatively, D is TRBD1 (6 bases). CDR3 length: 15 amino acids. In germline, CDR1 is SGHTA, CDR2 FQGTGA. V lost 5 bases and J 1 base, leaving 14 bases between the germline ends. CDR3 amino acids: CASSPSPGQNTEAFF. The CDR3 coding sequence is TGTGCCAGCAGCCCCTCCCCGGGACAGAACACTGAAGCTTTCTTT. Full variable domain (missing parts from reference TRBV7-3 and TRBJ1-1): GAGVSQTPSNKVTEKGKYVELRCDPISGHTALYWYRQSLGQGPEFLIYFQGTGAADDSGLPNDRFFAVRPEGSVSTLKIQRTERGDSAVYLCASSPSPGQNTEAFFGQGTRLTVV.